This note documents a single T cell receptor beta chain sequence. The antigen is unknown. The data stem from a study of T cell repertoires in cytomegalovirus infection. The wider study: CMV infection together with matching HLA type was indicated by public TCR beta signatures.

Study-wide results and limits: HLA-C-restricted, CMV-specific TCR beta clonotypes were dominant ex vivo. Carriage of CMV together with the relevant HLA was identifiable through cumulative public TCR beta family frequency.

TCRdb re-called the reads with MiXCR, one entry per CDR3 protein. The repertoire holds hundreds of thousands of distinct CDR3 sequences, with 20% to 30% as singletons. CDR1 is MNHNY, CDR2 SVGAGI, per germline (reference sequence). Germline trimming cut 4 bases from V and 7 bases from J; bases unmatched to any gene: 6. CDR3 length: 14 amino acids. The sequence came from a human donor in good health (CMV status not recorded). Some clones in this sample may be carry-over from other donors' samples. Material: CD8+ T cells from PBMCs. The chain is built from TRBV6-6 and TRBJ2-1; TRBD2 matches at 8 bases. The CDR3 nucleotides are TGTGCCAGCAGTTCGGGGGGGCGAAGGAATGAGCAGTTCTTC. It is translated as CASSSGGRRNEQFF.